The 32 T cell receptor beta chains given below trace back to one sample, sequenced in a study of T cells in narcolepsy (dated by TCRdb to the late 2010s). The library was prepared using the immunoSEQ multiplex PCR assay. The immuneACCESS repertoire file appears here via TCRdb, limited to in-frame rearrangements. These files lack a portion of the clones; in checked studies, under half of the deficit traces to unresolved V genes, and the cause of the others is not known. The sample table shows roughly 35,000 clones, and approximately 85% are seen once. The top ten constitute 1.5% to 2% of the sample. Sequencing input: CD45RA- memory CD4+ T cells from PBMCs. Sample cell subset or site, as interpreted from the label and publication: memory T cells sorted ex vivo from peripheral blood. The receptors stem from a human donor with narcolepsy.

This clone was counted between two and nine times. The V call is TRBV2, the J call TRBJ2-3; tentative D call: TRBD2 (5 bases). Germline loops: CDR1 SNHLY, CDR2 FYNNEI. The CDR3 is made up of 16 amino acids. V gave up 2 bases and J gave up 0 bases, with 12 bases separating them. The chain's CDR3 is CASSEPYGLSTDTQYF. CDR3 DNA: TGTGCCAGCAGTGAACCCTACGGACTTAGCACAGATACGCAGTATTTT.

This chain uses TRBV12-5 with TRBJ2-3; D is unclear. The CDR3 covers 12 residues. CDR1 is LGHNT, CDR2 FRNRAP, per germline. The V end lost 7 bases, the J end lost 6 bases, and 11 bases lay between the germline ends. CDR3 amino acids: CASAEEADTQYF. The CDR3 nucleotides read TGTGCTAGTGCCGAAGAGGCTGATACGCAGTATTTT.

With regard to this clone: Other DNA sequences in the same sample also yield this CDR3. The DNA of the CDR3 is TGTGCCAGCAGCCCCGGGCAGGGACCAGGAAACACCATATATTTT. This codes for CASSPGQGPGNTIYF. The chain links TRBV11-3 to TRBJ1-3; maybe TRBD1 (5 bases). This CDR3 contains 15 residues. CDR1 and CDR2 from the germline V gene are SGHNT and YENEEA. Trimming took 5 bases from V and 4 from J, leaving 15 bases between them.

This clone was detected once. This CDR3 is CSVGGGLGYEQYF. The CDR3 coding sequence is TGCAGCGTTGGGGGCGGCCTGGGGTACGAGCAGTACTTC. The chain carries TRBV29-1 and TRBJ2-7, with D tentatively TRBD1 (5 bases). CDR3 length: 13 residues. Between the trimmed V and J ends, which lost 4 bases and 4 bases, there was a span of 14 bases. The germline CDR1 and CDR2 sequences are SQVTM and ANQGSEA.

The chain uses TRBV5-6 and TRBJ1-2; 7 nucleotides line up with TRBD1. CDR1 and CDR2 from the germline V gene are SGHDT and YYEEEE. CDR3 length equals 15 residues. The J segment lost 5 bases and the V segment lost 4 bases, leaving 11 bases of the junction unmatched. CDR3: CASSLDRNRGYGYTF. The CDR3, as DNA: TGTGCCAGCAGCCTGGACCGTAACAGGGGTTATGGCTACACCTTC.

The chain has TRBV10-3 and TRBJ1-1; no definite D call. The germline CDR1 and CDR2 sequences are ENHRY and SYGVKD. V lost 0 bases, J lost 8 bases, and 7 bases lay in between. The CDR3 extends over 12 amino acids. CDR3 region: CAISESAAEAFF. The CDR3 nucleotides read TGTGCCATCAGTGAGTCCGCAGCAGAAGCTTTCTTT.

In its sample, this clone was seen a few times. This chain links TRBV14 with TRBJ1-1; D is unresolved. Germline V gives CDR1 SGHDN, CDR2 FVKESK. This CDR3 is built from 13 residues. Trimming left V 6 bases short and J 1 base short, with 9 bases between. CDR3 in DNA: TGTGCCAGCAGTCATCTGGGGAACACTGAAGCTTTCTTT. Its translation: CASSHLGNTEAFF.

The genes are TRBV12-5 and TRBJ1-3; the match to TRBD1 covers 10 bases. The V gene's germline CDR1 is LGHNT and CDR2 FRNRAP. This CDR3 contains 15 residues. Unmatched junction bases numbered 5, after V lost 6 bases and J lost 3 bases. The DNA of the CDR3 is TGTGCTAGTGGACCGGGACAGGGGAATGGAAACACCATATATTTT. Protein: CASGPGQGNGNTIYF. Using reference TRBV12-5 and TRBJ1-3 for the parts outside the CDR3, the full variable domain is DARVTQTPRHKVTEMGQEVTMRCQPILGHNTVFWYRQTMMQGLELLAYFRNRAPLDDSGMPKDRFSAEMPDATLATLKIQPSEPRDSAVYFCASGPGQGNGNTIYFGEGSWLTVV.

The chain links TRBV6-4 to TRBJ2-2; 10 bases match TRBD1. Unmatched junction bases numbered 5, after V lost 6 bases and J lost 7 bases. Germline V lookup: CDR1 MRHNA, CDR2 SNTAGT. The CDR3 length is 14 residues. The CDR3 nucleotides are TGTGCCAGCAGAACCGGGACAGGGGTCGGGGAGCTGTTTTTT. Its protein is CASRTGTGVGELFF.

The chain has TRBV5-1 and TRBJ1-6; 11 bases are a match to TRBD1. V gave up 0 bases and J gave up 9 bases; unmatched junction bases: 2. The CDR3 length is 15 residues. CDR1 is SGHRS and CDR2 is YFSETQ in the germline V gene. CDR3 bases: TGCGCCAGCAGCTTGGGGACAGGGGGCGGTTCACCCCTCCACTTT. This gives the protein CASSLGTGGGSPLHF. Combining the CDR3 with reference TRBV5-1 and TRBJ1-6 gives the whole variable domain KAGVTQTPRYLIKTRGQQVTLSCSPISGHRSVSWYQQTPGQGLQFLFEYFSETQRNKGNFPGRFSGRQFSNSRSEMNVSTLELGDSALYLCASSLGTGGGSPLHFGNGTRLTVT.

The gene calls are TRBV9 and TRBJ1-1; tentatively, D is TRBD1 (6 bases). The germline gives CDR1 SGDLS, CDR2 YYNGEE. This CDR3 has 15 amino acids. Trimming took 0 bases from V and 6 from J, leaving 15 bases between them. CDR3 region: CASSVGGHREAEAFF. CDR3 nucleotides: TGTGCCAGCAGCGTAGGGGGACATAGAGAGGCTGAAGCTTTCTTT.

The rearrangement joins TRBV6-6 to TRBJ2-3, with TRBD1 as a possible D gene (6 bases). CDR3 length: 15 amino acids. From germline, CDR1 is MNHNY and CDR2 SVGAGI (reference sequence). With 4 bases removed from V and 2 bases from J, the gap between germline ends came to 13 bases. The CDR3 loop is CASSFDRRFTDTQYF. The CDR3 DNA reads TGTGCCAGCAGTTTCGACAGGCGGTTCACAGATACGCAGTATTTT.

This chain connects TRBV5-6 to TRBJ2-7; either TRBD1 or TRBD2 may supply D (5 bases each). This CDR3 contains 14 residues. The V and J ends lost 5 bases and 2 bases respectively, with 14 bases between them. Germline-derived CDR1 and CDR2 are SGHDT and YYEEEE. CDR3 amino acids: CASSLPGRTYEQYF. CDR3 DNA sequence: TGTGCCAGCAGTTTACCGGGACGAACCTACGAGCAGTACTTC.

This chain connects TRBV19 to TRBJ1-1, with D perhaps TRBD1 (5 bases). V gave up 7 bases and J gave up 4 bases, with 16 bases separating them. Germline V CDR1 and CDR2: LNHDA, SQIVND (reference sequence). The CDR3 has 14 amino acids. The CDR3 nucleotides are TGTGCCAGTATGCGTAGGGGTGGGAGCACTGAAGCTTTCTTT. It yields the protein CASMRRGGSTEAFF.

The table lists this clone with a count of one. This chain links TRBV28 with TRBJ1-2; weak D call: TRBD1 (5 bases). The CDR3 is made up of 15 amino acids. The V and J ends lost 3 bases and 0 bases respectively, with 11 bases between them. The germline gives CDR1 MDHEN, CDR2 SYDVKM. The CDR3 DNA follows: TGTGCCAGCAGTTTGCCTAGAGGGGCTAACTATGGCTACACCTTC. Encoded protein: CASSLPRGANYGYTF.

V and J are TRBV28 and TRBJ1-1; D unresolved. Germline V CDR1 and CDR2: MDHEN, SYDVKM. V was shortened by 5 bases and J by 1 base, with 8 bases between the two germline ends. This CDR3 is 13 amino acids long. Here the CDR3 reads CASSLDGNTEAFF. The CDR3 DNA reads TGTGCCAGCAGTCTTGACGGGAACACTGAAGCTTTCTTT.

A note on this clone: The junction shows a germline mismatch at one end, possibly a read error. The DNA of the CDR3 is TGTGCCGGCAGTTCCCCAGGACGGTTGGATGACACCATATATTTT. Translating gives CAGSSPGRLDDTIYF. The chain employs TRBV6-5 and TRBJ1-3; unclear D gene. The V gene's germline CDR1 is MNHEY and CDR2 SVGAGI. The CDR3 contains 15 residues.

This chain connects TRBV5-4 to TRBJ2-2; TRBD2 agrees at 7 bases. V shed 3 bases and J 7 bases; nucleotides not matched to a gene: 3. Germline CDR1 reads SGHNT; CDR2 reads YYREEE (reference sequence). CDR3 length: 13 amino acids. The CDR3 here is CASSWERGGELFF. CDR3 DNA sequence: TGTGCCAGCAGCTGGGAGCGGGGCGGGGAGCTGTTTTTT.

This sequence joins TRBV4-3 and TRBJ1-2, with D hard to call. The length of the CDR3 is 12 residues. Germline CDR1 LGHNA, CDR2 YSLEER. V was pared by 4 bases and J by 6 bases, with 9 bases between. The CDR3 is CASSRAGDGYTF. The CDR3 DNA reads TGCGCCAGCAGCCGTGCCGGTGATGGCTACACCTTC.

This chain joins TRBV7-2 and TRBJ2-1, with 9 bases that match TRBD2. Germline trimming cut 7 bases from V and 9 bases from J; bases unmatched to any gene: 10. The CDR3 runs to 14 residues. CDR1 and CDR2 from the germline V gene are SGHTA and FQGNSA. The CDR3 region is CASTPSGVWGEQFF. CDR3 DNA sequence: TGTGCCAGCACCCCTAGCGGGGTCTGGGGTGAGCAGTTCTTC.

The chain links TRBV2 to TRBJ2-5; D not resolved. The germline V gene encodes CDR1 SNHLY and CDR2 FYNNEI. Between the trimmed V and J ends, which lost 10 bases and 1 base, there was a span of 19 bases. This CDR3 is built from 15 residues. In DNA form, the CDR3 reads TGTGCCACCAGCCTAGGGCGGACGCCCCAAGAGACCCAGTACTTC. Translation: CATSLGRTPQETQYF.

J is TRBJ1-1 and V is TRBV9, with 9 bases fitting TRBD1. Germline CDR1 SGDLS, CDR2 YYNGEE. The CDR3 has 17 amino acids. V lost 1 base, J lost 2 bases, and 9 bases stayed unmatched. The CDR3 nucleotides are TGTGCCAGCAGCGTACGACCGGACAGGGGCCTAAACACTGAAGCTTTCTTT. This sequence encodes CASSVRPDRGLNTEAFF.

The chain uses TRBV27 and TRBJ2-2, with D uncertain. The germline CDR1 and CDR2 sequences are MNHEY and SMNVEV (reference sequence). The CDR3 has 13 amino acids. V lost 11 bases to trimming and J lost 2 bases, with 12 bases between them. The CDR3 bases are TGTGCCGTGTTTGACACTAACACCGGGGAGCTGTTTTTT. Translated: CAVFDTNTGELFF.

This chain joins TRBV7-2 and TRBJ2-5; 8 positions agree with TRBD2. This CDR3 comprises 15 residues. V lost 1 base to trimming and J lost 7 bases; unmatched junction nucleotides: 8. The germline gives CDR1 SGHTA, CDR2 FQGNSA. CDR3 loop: CASSLGGAGGGTQYF. The CDR3 region has the DNA TGTGCCAGCAGCTTAGGAGGCGCGGGGGGTGGGACCCAGTACTTC.

The V call is TRBV7-2, the J call TRBJ2-7; TRBD1 might be the D (6 bases). Trimming stripped 4 bases from V and 0 bases from J, with 10 bases between. From germline, CDR1 is SGHTA and CDR2 FQGNSA. The CDR3 is 14 residues long. This chain's CDR3 is CASSWGPSSYEQYF. The DNA for the CDR3 is TGTGCCAGCAGCTGGGGGCCAAGCTCCTACGAGCAGTACTTC.

J is TRBJ2-1 and V is TRBV11-3; 11 bases line up with TRBD2. V shed 3 bases and J 2 bases; nucleotides not matched to a gene: 3. CDR3 length: 16 residues. Germline loops: CDR1 SGHNT, CDR2 YENEEA. CDR3 sequence reads: CASSFLAGGTYNEQFF. In DNA form, the CDR3 reads TGTGCCAGCAGCTTCCTAGCGGGGGGAACCTACAATGAGCAGTTCTTC.

The V call is TRBV27, the J call TRBJ2-5, with a tentative D call TRBD1 (7 bases). The V and J ends lost 4 bases and 5 bases respectively, with 17 bases between them. Germline V lookup: CDR1 MNHEY, CDR2 SMNVEV (reference sequence). This CDR3 has 15 residues. CDR3: CASSSPQGGGETQYF. The CDR3 DNA reads TGTGCCAGCAGTTCTCCCCAGGGGGGTGGGGAGACCCAGTACTTC.

This chain joins TRBV18 and TRBJ2-1; 9 bases align to TRBD2. Germline trimming cut 0 bases from V and 3 bases from J; bases unmatched to any gene: 12. The CDR3 runs to 19 residues. Germline loops: CDR1 KGHSH, CDR2 LQKENI. CDR3 DNA sequence: TGTGCCAGCTCACCACCGTGGAGACTAGCGGACTATAACTACAATGAGCAGTTCTTC. This translates into CASSPPWRLADYNYNEQFF.

The chain uses TRBV30 and TRBJ2-2, with D tentatively TRBD1 (6 bases). V lost 4 bases and J lost 7, with 16 bases in between. The CDR3 runs 14 residues. Germline V gives CDR1 GTSNPN, CDR2 SVGIG (reference sequence). CDR3 nucleotide sequence: TGTGCCTGGACCCGGCAGGGGCGGAACGGGGAGCTGTTTTTT. Its protein is CAWTRQGRNGELFF.

CDR3 residues: CASSVGSRNTEAFF. CDR3 nucleotides: TGTGCCAGCAGCGTAGGGTCCAGGAACACTGAAGCTTTCTTT. The chain couples TRBV9 to TRBJ1-1; no definite D call. Trimming took off 0 bases at V and 1 base at J, with 7 bases between the two ends. CDR1 SGDLS and CDR2 YYNGEE come from the germline V gene. The CDR3 extends over 14 amino acids.

Of note for this clone: The junction differs from germline at one of its ends, possibly a read error. The rearrangement joins TRBV6-1 to TRBJ1-3; D gene uncertain. The CDR3 has 16 residues. CDR1 is MNHNS and CDR2 is SASEGT in the germline V gene. CDR3 in DNA: TGTGCCAGCAGTGAACGGGCAAGACTCTCTGGAAACACCGTATATTTT. Translating it yields CASSERARLSGNTVYF.

In this sample, this clone turned up a few times. The chain links TRBV5-4 to TRBJ2-7; 8 positions match TRBD2. Germline CDR1 reads SGHNT; CDR2 reads YYREEE (reference sequence). The CDR3 is 14 residues long. J gave up 5 bases and V 0 bases, and 4 bases lay outside the gene matches. CDR3: CASSLDGGAHEQYF. The CDR3 DNA reads as TGTGCCAGCAGCTTGGACGGGGGGGCCCACGAGCAGTACTTC.